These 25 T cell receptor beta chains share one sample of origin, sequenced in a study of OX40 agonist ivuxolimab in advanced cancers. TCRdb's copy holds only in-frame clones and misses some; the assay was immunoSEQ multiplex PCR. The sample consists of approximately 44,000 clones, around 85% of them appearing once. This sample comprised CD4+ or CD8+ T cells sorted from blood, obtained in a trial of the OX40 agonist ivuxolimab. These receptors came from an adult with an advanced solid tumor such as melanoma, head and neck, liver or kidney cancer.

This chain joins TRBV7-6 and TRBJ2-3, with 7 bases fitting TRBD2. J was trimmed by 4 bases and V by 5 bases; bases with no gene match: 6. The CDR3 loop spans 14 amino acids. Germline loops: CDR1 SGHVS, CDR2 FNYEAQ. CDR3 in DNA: TGTGCCAGCAGCCACAGTGGGGGGGCAGATACGCAGTATTTT. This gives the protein CASSHSGGADTQYF.

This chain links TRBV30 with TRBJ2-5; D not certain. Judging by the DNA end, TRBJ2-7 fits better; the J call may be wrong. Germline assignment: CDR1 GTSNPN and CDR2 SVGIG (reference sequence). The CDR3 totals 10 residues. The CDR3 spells CAWGTFEQYF. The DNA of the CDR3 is TGTGCCTGGGGCACTTTCGAGCAGTACTTC.

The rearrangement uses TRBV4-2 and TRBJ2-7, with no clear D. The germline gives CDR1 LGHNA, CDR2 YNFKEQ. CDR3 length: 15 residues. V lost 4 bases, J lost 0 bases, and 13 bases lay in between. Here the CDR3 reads CASSRLGLTSYEQYF. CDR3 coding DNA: TGTGCCAGCAGCCGGCTAGGGCTGACCTCCTACGAGCAGTACTTC.

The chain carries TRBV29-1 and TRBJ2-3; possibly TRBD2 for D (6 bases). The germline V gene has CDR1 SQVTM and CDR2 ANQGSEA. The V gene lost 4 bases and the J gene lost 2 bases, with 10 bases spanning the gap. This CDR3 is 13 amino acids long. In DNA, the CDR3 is TGCAGCGTTGTAACTAGCCTCACAGATACGCAGTATTTT. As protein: CSVVTSLTDTQYF.

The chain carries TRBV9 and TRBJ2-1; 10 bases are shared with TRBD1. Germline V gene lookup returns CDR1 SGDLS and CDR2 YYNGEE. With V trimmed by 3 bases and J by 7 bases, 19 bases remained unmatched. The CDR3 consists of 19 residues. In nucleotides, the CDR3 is TGTGCCAGCAGCGGACCGGGACAGGGGAAGGTTCAAGGTGCAAATGAGCAGTTCTTC. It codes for CASSGPGQGKVQGANEQFF.

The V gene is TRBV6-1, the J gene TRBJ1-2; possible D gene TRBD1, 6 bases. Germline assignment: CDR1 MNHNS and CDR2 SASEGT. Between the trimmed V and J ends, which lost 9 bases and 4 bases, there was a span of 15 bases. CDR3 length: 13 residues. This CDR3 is CASTTGNPYGYTF. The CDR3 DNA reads TGTGCCAGTACCACAGGGAATCCCTATGGCTACACCTTC.

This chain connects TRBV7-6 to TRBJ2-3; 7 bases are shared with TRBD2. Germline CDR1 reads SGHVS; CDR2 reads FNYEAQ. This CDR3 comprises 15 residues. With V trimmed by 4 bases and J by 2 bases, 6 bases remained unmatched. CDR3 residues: CASSSGEGFTDTQYF. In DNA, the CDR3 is TGTGCCAGCAGCTCCGGGGAGGGGTTCACAGATACGCAGTATTTT.

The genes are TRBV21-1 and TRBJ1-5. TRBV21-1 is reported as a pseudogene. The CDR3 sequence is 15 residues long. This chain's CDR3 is CARECRAGVNQPQHF. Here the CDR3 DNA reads TGTGCCAGGGAATGCCGGGCGGGGGTTAATCAGCCCCAGCATTTT.

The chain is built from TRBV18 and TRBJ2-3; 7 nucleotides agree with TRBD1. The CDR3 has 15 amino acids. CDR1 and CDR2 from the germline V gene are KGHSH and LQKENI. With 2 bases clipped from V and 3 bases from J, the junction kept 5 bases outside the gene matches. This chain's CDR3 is CASSPRGLATDTQYF. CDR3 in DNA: TGTGCCAGCTCACCAAGGGGGCTAGCAACAGATACGCAGTATTTT. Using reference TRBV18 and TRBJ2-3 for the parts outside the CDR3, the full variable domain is NAGVMQNPRHLVRRRGQEARLRCSPMKGHSHVYWYRQLPEEGLKFMVYLQKENIIDESGMPKERFSAEFPKEGPSILRIQQVVRGDSAAYFCASSPRGLATDTQYFGPGTRLTVL.

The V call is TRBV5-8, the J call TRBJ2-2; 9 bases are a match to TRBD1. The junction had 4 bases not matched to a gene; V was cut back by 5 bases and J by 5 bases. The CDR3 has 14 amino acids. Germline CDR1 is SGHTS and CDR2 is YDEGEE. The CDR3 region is CASRLTGGTGELFF. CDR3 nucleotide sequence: TGTGCCAGCAGGCTGACAGGGGGTACCGGGGAGCTGTTTTTT. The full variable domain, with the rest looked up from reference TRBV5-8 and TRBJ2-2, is EAGVTQSPTHLIKTRGQQATLRCSPISGHTSVYWYQQALGLGLQFLLWYDEGEERNRGNFPPRFSGRQFPNYSSELNVNALELEDSALYLCASRLTGGTGELFFGEGSRLTVL.

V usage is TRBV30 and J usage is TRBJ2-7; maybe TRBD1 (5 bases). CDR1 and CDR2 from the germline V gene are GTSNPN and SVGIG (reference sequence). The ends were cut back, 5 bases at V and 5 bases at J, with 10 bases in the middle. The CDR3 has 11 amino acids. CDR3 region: CAWQGFDEQYF. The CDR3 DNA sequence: TGTGCCTGGCAGGGTTTCGACGAGCAGTACTTC.

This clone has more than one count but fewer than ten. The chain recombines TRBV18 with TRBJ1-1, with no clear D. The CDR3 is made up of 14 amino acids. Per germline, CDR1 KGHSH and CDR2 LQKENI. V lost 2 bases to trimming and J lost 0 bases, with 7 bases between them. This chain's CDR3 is CASSPIQLNTEAFF. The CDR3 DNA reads TGTGCCAGCTCACCAATCCAGCTGAACACTGAAGCTTTCTTT.

The CDR3 DNA follows: TGTGCCAGCTCACCGGACGGTGACTATGGCTACACCTTC. It translates to CASSPDGDYGYTF. The V gene is TRBV18, the J gene TRBJ1-2; D is ambiguous. Trimming pared 3 bases from V and 3 bases from J, leaving 8 bases between. This CDR3 has 13 amino acids. The germline gives CDR1 KGHSH, CDR2 LQKENI.

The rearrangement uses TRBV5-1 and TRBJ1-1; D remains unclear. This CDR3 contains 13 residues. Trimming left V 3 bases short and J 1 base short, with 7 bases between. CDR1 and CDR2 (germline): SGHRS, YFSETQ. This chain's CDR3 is CASSWETNTEAFF. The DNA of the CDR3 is TGCGCCAGCAGCTGGGAGACGAACACTGAAGCTTTCTTT. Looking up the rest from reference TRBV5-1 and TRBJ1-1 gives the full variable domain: KAGVTQTPRYLIKTRGQQVTLSCSPISGHRSVSWYQQTPGQGLQFLFEYFSETQRNKGNFPGRFSGRQFSNSRSEMNVSTLELGDSALYLCASSWETNTEAFFGQGTRLTVV.

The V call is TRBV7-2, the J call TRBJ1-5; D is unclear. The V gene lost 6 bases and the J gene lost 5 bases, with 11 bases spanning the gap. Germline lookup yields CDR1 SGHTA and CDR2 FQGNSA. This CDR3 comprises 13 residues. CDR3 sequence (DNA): TGTGCCAGCAGTCCCCACGAAGATCAGCCCCAGCATTTT. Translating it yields CASSPHEDQPQHF. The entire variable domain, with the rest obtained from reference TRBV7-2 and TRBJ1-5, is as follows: GAGVSQSPSNKVTEKGKDVELRCDPISGHTALYWYRQSLGQGLEFLIYFQGNSAPDKSGLPSDRFSAERTGGSVSTLTIQRTQQEDSAVYLCASSPHEDQPQHFGDGTRLSIL.

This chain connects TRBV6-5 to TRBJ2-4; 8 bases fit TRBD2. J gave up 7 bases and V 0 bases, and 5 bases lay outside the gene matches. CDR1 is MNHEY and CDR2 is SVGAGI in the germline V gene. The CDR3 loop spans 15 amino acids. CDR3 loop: CASSYSSGGGNIQYF. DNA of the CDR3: TGTGCCAGCAGTTACTCGTCCGGGGGGGGTAACATTCAGTACTTC.

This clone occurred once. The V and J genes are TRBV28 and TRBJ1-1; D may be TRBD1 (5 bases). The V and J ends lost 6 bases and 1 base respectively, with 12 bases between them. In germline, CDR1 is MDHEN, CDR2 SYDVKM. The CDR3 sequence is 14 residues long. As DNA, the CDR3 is TGTGCCAGCAGGGGGGGGGTAAGGAACACTGAAGCTTTCTTT. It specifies CASRGGVRNTEAFF.

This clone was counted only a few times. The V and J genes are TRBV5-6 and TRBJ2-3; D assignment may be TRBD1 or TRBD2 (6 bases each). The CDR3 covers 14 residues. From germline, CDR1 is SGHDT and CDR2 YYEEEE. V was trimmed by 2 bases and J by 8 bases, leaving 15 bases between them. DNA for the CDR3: TGTGCCAGCAGCTTTATTGGGGGGCAGGGTACGCAGTATTTT. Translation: CASSFIGGQGTQYF. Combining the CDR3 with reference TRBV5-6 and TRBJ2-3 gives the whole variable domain DAGVTQSPTHLIKTRGQQVTLRCSPKSGHDTVSWYQQALGQGPQFIFQYYEEEERQRGNFPDRFSGHQFPNYSSELNVNALLLGDSALYLCASSFIGGQGTQYFGPGTRLTVL.

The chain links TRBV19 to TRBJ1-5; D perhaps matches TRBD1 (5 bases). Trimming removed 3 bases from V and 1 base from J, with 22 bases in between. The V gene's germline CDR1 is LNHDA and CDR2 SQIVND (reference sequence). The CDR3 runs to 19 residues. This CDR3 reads CASSIRPGEGVRSNQPQHF. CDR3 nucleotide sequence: TGTGCCAGTAGTATTCGGCCTGGTGAAGGGGTTAGGAGCAATCAGCCCCAGCATTTT.

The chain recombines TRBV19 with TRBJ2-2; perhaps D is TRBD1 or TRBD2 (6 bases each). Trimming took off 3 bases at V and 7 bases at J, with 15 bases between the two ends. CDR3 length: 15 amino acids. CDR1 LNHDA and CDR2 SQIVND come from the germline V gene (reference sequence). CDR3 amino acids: CASSIGIGGHGELFF. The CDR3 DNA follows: TGTGCCAGTAGTATTGGTATCGGGGGACACGGGGAGCTGTTTTTT.

CDR3 in amino acids: CASSFGTGGEKLFF. The CDR3 DNA sequence: TGTGCCAGCAGCTTCGGGACAGGGGGAGAAAAACTGTTTTTT. The V call is TRBV5-5, the J call TRBJ1-4, with 11 bases fitting TRBD1. The CDR3 is made up of 14 amino acids. Germline CDR1 is SGHKS and CDR2 is YYEKEE (reference sequence). Trimming cost V 2 bases and J 8 bases; bases outside gene matches: 2.

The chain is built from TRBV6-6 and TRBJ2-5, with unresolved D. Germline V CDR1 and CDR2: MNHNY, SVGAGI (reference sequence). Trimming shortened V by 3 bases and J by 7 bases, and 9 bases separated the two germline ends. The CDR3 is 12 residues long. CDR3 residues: CASSYRSGTQYF. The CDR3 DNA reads TGTGCCAGCAGTTATCGGTCGGGGACCCAGTACTTC.

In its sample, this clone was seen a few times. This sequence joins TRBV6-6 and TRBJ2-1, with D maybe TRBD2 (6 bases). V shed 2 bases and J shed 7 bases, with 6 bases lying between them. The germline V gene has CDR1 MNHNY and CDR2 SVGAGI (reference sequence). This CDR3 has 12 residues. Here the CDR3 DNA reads TGTGCCAGCAGTTACGGGAGGAATGAGCAGTTCTTC. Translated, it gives CASSYGRNEQFF.

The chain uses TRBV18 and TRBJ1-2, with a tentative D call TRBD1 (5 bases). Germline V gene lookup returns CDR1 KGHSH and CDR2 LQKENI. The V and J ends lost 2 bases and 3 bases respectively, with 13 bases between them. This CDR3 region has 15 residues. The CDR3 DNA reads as TGTGCCAGCTCACCAGGCCCACGGGGGGACTATGGCTACACCTTC. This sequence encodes CASSPGPRGDYGYTF.

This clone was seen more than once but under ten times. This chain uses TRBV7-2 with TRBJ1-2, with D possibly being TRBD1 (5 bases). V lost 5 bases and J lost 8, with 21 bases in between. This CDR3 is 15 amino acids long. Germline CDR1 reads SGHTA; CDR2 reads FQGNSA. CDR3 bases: TGTGCCAGCAGCCTTACCGGGACGTCCATGGAGGGCTACACCTTC. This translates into CASSLTGTSMEGYTF.